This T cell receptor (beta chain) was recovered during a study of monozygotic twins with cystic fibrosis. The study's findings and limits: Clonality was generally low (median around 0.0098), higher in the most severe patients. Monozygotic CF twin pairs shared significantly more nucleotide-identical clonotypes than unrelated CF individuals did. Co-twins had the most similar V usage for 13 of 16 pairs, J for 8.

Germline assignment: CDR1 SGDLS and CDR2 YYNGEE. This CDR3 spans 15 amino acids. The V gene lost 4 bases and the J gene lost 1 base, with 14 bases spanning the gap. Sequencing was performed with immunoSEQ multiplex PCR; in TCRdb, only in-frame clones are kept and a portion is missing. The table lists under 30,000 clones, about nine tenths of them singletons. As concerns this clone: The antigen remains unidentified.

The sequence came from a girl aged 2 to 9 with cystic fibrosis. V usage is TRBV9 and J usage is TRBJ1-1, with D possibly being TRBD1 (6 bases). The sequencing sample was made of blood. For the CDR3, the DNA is TGTGCCAGCAGCAAAGAGGGGGTCGCGAACACTGAAGCTTTCTTT. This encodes CASSKEGVANTEAFF.